This T cell receptor (beta chain) appears in the sequencing data of a study of blood T cells in healthy people across ages (dated by TCRdb to between 2015 and 2016). In the study overall: In model experiments, template switching captured roughly one uniquely barcoded TCR beta cDNA molecule for every two T cells. To avoid experimental bias, donors of different ages were spread randomly across the sequencing lanes. Using the same blood draw, the study looked at two additional independent replicas of 1 million unique cDNA reads for two donors, one aged 18 to 30 and the other aged 80 or older. The donors were split into four age groups: young (average 16 years), middle-aged (39), aged (approximately 59) and long-lived (roughly 80). Age-related changes in TCR beta repertoire diversity were measured in the study by deep sequencing normalized with unique cDNA molecular identifiers. General findings and caveats noted by the study authors: Since profiling was done on bulk unsorted PBMCs, naive and antigen-experienced compartments could not be conclusively compared. A strong correlation was found between observed TCR beta diversity and the percentage of naive T cells measured by flow cytometry. Because donor CMV infection status was unknown, age-related changes in expanded clonotypes were potentially confounded. Compared with the aged group, the long-lived group had more naive CD4+ T cells, fewer expanded clones and increased TCR diversity, suggesting age selection. As age increased, observed TCR beta diversity per million T cells dropped in a roughly linear way, and a significant reduction was already evident by age roughly 36. Estimates of total diversity from one million sequenced T cells were regarded as lower bounds and underestimates.

Via the germline V gene (reference sequence), CDR1 is DFQATT and CDR2 SNEGSKA. Counted from cysteine to phenylalanine, this CDR3 has 14 amino acids. This entry keeps only the CDR3 DNA: 42 bases, framed from base 1. V lost 1 base and J lost 2 bases; the stretch between them is 11 bases long. The donors were 40 or so Caucasian individuals from Russia, aged about 6 to 100 years, who were systemically healthy. Each donor gave about 9.2 milliliters of peripheral blood, drawn into EDTA-treated Vacutainer tubes. Ficoll-Paque density-gradient centrifugation was used to isolate PBMCs, with at least 6 million obtained per sample. Trizol reagent was used to extract total RNA from PBMCs, with at least 6 micrograms per sample. Naive CD45RAhigh/CD27high T cell percentages were measured by flow cytometry on a PBMC aliquot from every donor. Library preparation was by 5' RACE. The sequencing machine was an Illumina HiSeq 2500. A second PCR of about 6 to 11 cycles was run with a J-beta primer mix and a sample-barcoded 5' primer. A unique molecular identifier was introduced onto each TCR beta cDNA molecule by a template-switch 5' adaptor carrying 12 random nucleotides. Each sample yielded at least 3 million CDR3-containing paired-end reads. All of the RNA was converted into first-strand cDNA using the Mint cDNA synthesis kit, with a TRBC-specific oligonucleotide serving as the primer. After uracil-DNA glycosylase treatment, a first 18-cycle PCR used universal primers M1SS and BC2_uni_R on all cDNA. The study's processing was this. Normalization of each sample was performed by random selection of 1 million high-quality reads, each carrying a distinct molecular identifier. Reads sharing molecular identifiers were discarded rather than binned into consensus sequences. MiTCR, with a Q25 quality threshold and the strictest error-elimination algorithm, was used for CDR3 identification, clonotype clustering and error correction. A nonparametric unseen species model using Euler transformation provided a lower-bound estimate of total TCR beta diversity. The public sequencing data were trimmed at Q25 with fastp and processed into clonotypes with MiXCR by TCRdb, which kept only in-frame beta chains. Identical CDR3 protein sequences are pooled into one entry, listed with their most common genes and DNA. It is TCRdb's table, rather than the study itself, that gives the V and J calls and clone size. This sample holds approximately 1.5 million distinct CDR3 sequences; 30% to 35% were observed only once. Approximately 10% of the sample is taken by the ten largest.

For this clonotype: The clone's antigen remains unknown. No clone much larger than this one lies a single base away; base qualities are absent.

This sequence was found in a woman in her twenties or thirties in good health. The sequenced sample was blood. Rearrangement joined TRBV20-1 to TRBJ1-2, with no confidently assigned D gene. Here is the DNA: TGCAGTGCTAGAGTTGGCGTCGGCAACTATGGCTACACCTTC. Translation gives CSARVGVGNYGYTF.